The 11 T cell receptor beta chains presented below share a single source sample, sequenced in a study of T cell responses to AZD1222 COVID-19 vaccine. Measured with immunoSEQ multiplex PCR; TCRdb has only the in-frame clones, and not every one. Here the sample spans just under 150,000 clones, around 83% being singletons. The source material was peripheral blood, sampled 28 days after the second AZD1222 dose. Receptors were obtained from an adult who received the AZD1222 COVID-19 vaccine.

CDR3 sequence reads: CASSASTGTANYGYTF. CDR3 nucleotides: TGTGCCAGCAGTGCCTCGACAGGGACCGCTAACTATGGCTACACCTTC. The rearrangement links TRBV25-1 to TRBJ1-2; 7 nucleotides line up with TRBD1. Looked up from germline, CDR1 is MGHDK and CDR2 is SYGVNS. The CDR3 runs to 16 residues. V shed 4 bases, J shed 0 bases, and the junction held 8 bases outside the gene matches.

The rearrangement links TRBV7-2 to TRBJ2-3, with no clear D. The CDR3 runs to 13 residues. V dropped 2 bases and J dropped 6 bases, with 9 bases sitting between them. Germline values: CDR1 SGHTA, CDR2 FQGNSA. CDR3 sequence reads: CASSLIVSDTQYF. The CDR3 DNA is TGTGCCAGCAGCTTAATTGTTTCTGATACGCAGTATTTT.

This chain connects TRBV2 to TRBJ1-4; weak D call: TRBD1 (5 bases). V lost 3 bases and J lost 10, with 12 bases in between. The CDR3 is 13 amino acids. Germline-derived CDR1 and CDR2 are SNHLY and FYNNEI. CDR3 amino acids: CASSDRVVVKLFF. The CDR3 DNA follows: TGTGCCAGCAGTGACAGGGTCGTTGTAAAACTGTTTTTT.

This clone has just one count. The gene calls are TRBV30 and TRBJ2-4; the D is unclear. This CDR3 contains 13 residues. The V gene lost 0 bases and the J gene lost 8 bases, with 11 bases spanning the gap. Germline lookup yields CDR1 GTSNPN and CDR2 SVGIG (reference sequence). The CDR3 sequence is CAWSVQQWDIQYF. Here the CDR3 DNA reads TGTGCCTGGAGTGTACAGCAGTGGGACATTCAGTACTTC.

This chain connects TRBV7-9 to TRBJ1-1; D ambiguous. V gave up 7 bases and J gave up 4 bases, with 13 bases separating them. Per the germline V gene, CDR1 is SEHNR and CDR2 is FQNEAQ (reference sequence). The CDR3 loop spans 13 amino acids. The CDR3 DNA reads TGTGCCAGCAACGGGGATGTGGGCACTGAAGCTTTCTTT. Its translation is CASNGDVGTEAFF.

The rearrangement joins TRBV9 to TRBJ1-6; D gene unclear. Per the germline V gene, CDR1 is SGDLS and CDR2 is YYNGEE. The CDR3 sequence is 13 residues long. V gave up 3 bases and J gave up 6 bases, with 7 bases separating them. CDR3 amino acids: CASSEGGNSPLHF. The DNA of the CDR3 is TGTGCCAGCAGCGAGGGTGGTAATTCACCCCTCCACTTT.

In this sample, this clone turned up once. J is TRBJ2-6 and V is TRBV19; D is ambiguous. Germline V lookup: CDR1 LNHDA, CDR2 SQIVND (reference sequence). The CDR3 is 18 residues long. V dropped 2 bases and J dropped 1 base, with 15 bases sitting between them. The CDR3 spells CASSIPPGRKSGANVLTF. For the CDR3, the DNA is TGTGCCAGTAGTATACCCCCGGGTAGGAAATCTGGGGCCAACGTCCTGACTTTC.

The chain joins TRBV12-3 or TRBV12-4 to TRBJ1-6, with 9 bases that match TRBD1. The CDR3 spans 13 residues. The J segment lost 7 bases and the V segment lost 6 bases, leaving 1 base of the junction unmatched. CDR3 sequence reads: CASSDRGNSPLHF. For the CDR3, the DNA is TGTGCCAGCAGCGACAGGGGGAATTCACCCCTCCACTTT.

The CDR3 is CASSLDPGQSGYTF. CDR3 DNA sequence: TGCGCCAGCAGCTTAGATCCGGGACAGAGTGGCTACACCTTC. The V and J genes are TRBV5-1 and TRBJ1-2, with 7 positions matching TRBD1. Germline CDR1 SGHRS, CDR2 YFSETQ. V lost 2 bases and J lost 7; bases outside the gene matches: 8. CDR3 length equals 14 residues.

The gene calls are TRBV5-6 and TRBJ2-3, with 11 bases fitting TRBD2. CDR1 and CDR2 from the germline V gene are SGHDT and YYEEEE. This CDR3 is built from 17 residues. The trim removed 0 bases at V and 4 bases at J, leaving 7 bases unmatched. The DNA of the CDR3 is TGTGCCAGCAGCTTGGCCGTTACTAGCGGGAGCGCAGATACGCAGTATTTT. This gives the protein CASSLAVTSGSADTQYF.

The chain couples TRBV25-1 to TRBJ1-4, with 9 positions matching TRBD1. Losses at the gene ends were 8 bases for V and 5 bases for J; bases not matched to a gene: 3. This CDR3 is 13 amino acids long. Germline V gives CDR1 MGHDK, CDR2 SYGVNS. The CDR3 DNA is TGTGCCAGCTCCGGGACAGGGAATGAAAAACTGTTTTTT. This codes for CASSGTGNEKLFF.